Below, 20 T cell receptor beta chains from the same sample are listed, as sequenced in a study of blood T cell repertoires in COVID-19. This table comes from immunoSEQ multiplex PCR, and its TCRdb copy is limited to in-frame clones, with some not included. The sample has about 150,000 clones; about 80% are singletons. The sample consisted of peripheral blood. Every receptor here comes from a man aged 55 to 70 with acute or convalescent COVID-19.

This clone appeared once. J is TRBJ2-7 and V is TRBV28; the match to TRBD1 covers 10 bases. This CDR3 is 14 amino acids long. The germline CDR1 and CDR2 sequences are MDHEN and SYDVKM. Germline trimming cut 7 bases from V and 3 bases from J; bases unmatched to any gene: 6. As DNA, the CDR3 is TGTGCCAGCAAAGGGACAGGGGTGTTCTACGAGCAGTACTTC. This translates into CASKGTGVFYEQYF.

This clone has more than one count but fewer than ten. J is TRBJ2-1 and V is TRBV5-1, with 9 bases fitting TRBD2. CDR1 is SGHRS, CDR2 YFSETQ, per germline. CDR3 length: 18 residues. Trimming cost V 0 bases and J 4 bases; bases outside gene matches: 11. The CDR3 reads CASSLEGIRAGGYNEQFF. The CDR3 DNA sequence: TGCGCCAGCAGCTTGGAGGGAATAAGAGCGGGGGGTTACAATGAGCAGTTCTTC. The full variable domain, completed using reference TRBV5-1 and TRBJ2-1, is KAGVTQTPRYLIKTRGQQVTLSCSPISGHRSVSWYQQTPGQGLQFLFEYFSETQRNKGNFPGRFSGRQFSNSRSEMNVSTLELGDSALYLCASSLEGIRAGGYNEQFFGPGTRLTVL.

The rearrangement links TRBV11-1 to TRBJ1-6; D call uncertain. Germline V CDR1 and CDR2: SGHAT, FQDESV (reference sequence). Trimming shortened V by 8 bases and J by 9 bases, and 14 bases separated the two germline ends. The CDR3 has 13 residues. CDR3 DNA sequence: TGTGCCAGCCGCGACCAAGGCGGTTCACCCCTCCACTTT. Translation: CASRDQGGSPLHF.

V usage is TRBV28 and J usage is TRBJ1-6; 7 nucleotides match TRBD1. The V segment lost 5 bases and the J segment 4 bases; nucleotides outside the gene matches: 8. Germline CDR1 and CDR2: MDHEN and SYDVKM. The CDR3 has 16 residues. CDR3 sequence (DNA): TGTGCCAGCAGTCGGAAAGGGACAGCTTATAATTCACCCCTCCACTTT. Protein: CASSRKGTAYNSPLHF.

V and J are TRBV27 and TRBJ1-3; the match to TRBD1 covers 8 bases. In germline, CDR1 is MNHEY, CDR2 SMNVEV (reference sequence). J was trimmed by 0 bases and V by 5 bases; bases with no gene match: 15. This CDR3 region has 19 residues. This CDR3 is CASSPDRVVGGFSGNTIYF. The CDR3 bases are TGTGCCAGCAGTCCGGACAGGGTGGTGGGGGGGTTCTCTGGAAACACCATATATTTT.

The rearrangement uses TRBV19 and TRBJ1-5; no reliable D call. The V and J ends lost 3 bases and 7 bases respectively, with 16 bases between them. CDR1 and CDR2 (germline): LNHDA, SQIVND (reference sequence). The CDR3 totals 15 residues. CDR3 in DNA: TGTGCCAGTAGTATTTTGCTCGGGGAAGGGCAGCCCCAGCATTTT. Its protein product is CASSILLGEGQPQHF. The full variable domain, its missing parts supplied by reference TRBV19 and TRBJ1-5, is DGGITQSPKYLFRKEGQNVTLSCEQNLNHDAMYWYRQDPGQGLRLIYYSQIVNDFQKGDIAEGYSVSREKKESFPLTVTSAQKNPTAFYLCASSILLGEGQPQHFGDGTRLSIL.

The chain couples TRBV3-1 (or the pseudogene TRBV3-2) to TRBJ1-3; no clear D gene. CDR1 LGHDT and CDR2 YNNKEL come from the germline V gene (reference sequence). The CDR3 is made up of 14 amino acids. Trimming stripped 4 bases from V and 2 bases from J, with 9 bases between. CDR3 amino acids: CASSREGAGNTIYF. The CDR3 nucleotides read TGTGCCAGCAGCCGGGAGGGAGCTGGAAACACCATATATTTT.

The sample holds a few counts of this clone. V gene TRBV5-6 combines with J gene TRBJ1-2; perhaps TRBD1 as D (6 bases). CDR1 is SGHDT and CDR2 is YYEEEE in the germline V gene. The CDR3 totals 15 residues. Trimming left V 0 bases short and J 7 bases short, with 16 bases between. CDR3 bases: TGTGCCAGCAGCTTGGTGGTGGGGGCATCAGGTGGCTACACCTTC. Translation: CASSLVVGASGGYTF.

The rearrangement links TRBV5-1 to TRBJ1-1; 8 positions agree with TRBD1. Germline CDR1 is SGHRS and CDR2 is YFSETQ. The CDR3 runs to 12 residues. J was trimmed by 6 bases and V by 4 bases; bases with no gene match: 2. DNA of the CDR3: TGCGCCAGCAGCCAGGACAGGGCTGAAGCTTTCTTT. Its translation is CASSQDRAEAFF.

The chain couples TRBV10-3 to TRBJ2-7; D is uncertain. CDR1 ENHRY and CDR2 SYGVKD come from the germline V gene. Trimming took off 6 bases at V and 6 bases at J, with 15 bases between the two ends. The CDR3 has 13 residues. The CDR3 sequence: CAISAKAFFEQYF. CDR3 DNA sequence: TGTGCCATCAGCGCTAAAGCGTTCTTCGAGCAGTACTTC.

CDR3 sequence reads: CASRGTGFYGELFF. CDR3 in DNA: TGTGCCAGCAGGGGGACAGGGTTCTACGGGGAGCTGTTTTTT. This chain joins TRBV6-5 and TRBJ2-2, with 9 positions matching TRBD1. With 6 bases clipped from V and 7 bases from J, the junction kept 6 bases outside the gene matches. Germline lookup yields CDR1 MNHEY and CDR2 SVGAGI. CDR3 length: 14 residues.

The chain uses TRBV25-1 and TRBJ1-2, with unresolved D. V was cut by 4 bases and J by 7 bases, with 10 bases left in between. This CDR3 comprises 12 residues. Germline loops: CDR1 MGHDK, CDR2 SYGVNS. The CDR3 reads CASSVFGVGYTF. As DNA, the CDR3 is TGTGCCAGCAGTGTATTCGGGGTTGGCTACACCTTC.

This clone turned up a few times. This chain links TRBV6-2 or TRBV6-3 with TRBJ2-5; 9 bases are shared with TRBD2. CDR3 size: 14 residues. V shed 6 bases, J shed 5 bases, and the junction held 7 bases outside the gene matches. Germline loops: CDR1 MNHEY, CDR2 SVGEGT. In DNA, the CDR3 is TGTGCCAGCAGCCGCGGGGGGGCAATGGAGACCCAGTACTTC. Encoded protein: CASSRGGAMETQYF.

The rearrangement joins TRBV10-3 to TRBJ1-3; 9 bases match TRBD1. Germline CDR1 and CDR2: ENHRY and SYGVKD. The CDR3 totals 15 residues. The V gene end was trimmed by 4 bases and the J gene end by 3 bases; junction bases not matched to a gene: 4. The CDR3 nucleotides are TGTGCCATCAGTGGGGGACAGGGCGTTGGAAACACCATATATTTT. Translated: CAISGGQGVGNTIYF.

The rearrangement uses TRBV4-2 and TRBJ2-6; 9 bases map to TRBD2. The CDR3 loop spans 18 amino acids. The J segment lost 3 bases and the V segment lost 1 base, leaving 7 bases of the junction unmatched. Germline CDR1 is LGHNA and CDR2 is YNFKEQ. CDR3 in DNA: TGTGCCAGCAGCCAAGTGCGGGAGGGCCTTGATGGGGCCAACGTCCTGACTTTC. Translation gives CASSQVREGLDGANVLTF.

The chain joins TRBV19 to TRBJ1-1; D remains unclear. V lost 2 bases to trimming and J lost 5 bases, with 12 bases between them. Germline V gene data show CDR1 as LNHDA and CDR2 as SQIVND (reference sequence). The CDR3 has 14 residues. The DNA for the CDR3 is TGTGCCAGTAGTATAAGCCCCGGAGGGACTGAAGCTTTCTTT. Translating it yields CASSISPGGTEAFF.

The chain combines TRBV7-9 with TRBJ2-5; 7 bases align to TRBD1. V lost 5 bases to trimming and J lost 5 bases; unmatched junction nucleotides: 14. CDR3 size: 16 residues. Looked up from germline, CDR1 is SEHNR and CDR2 is FQNEAQ (reference sequence). The CDR3 DNA sequence: TGTGCCAGCAGCCCTGACAGGGTGGGCGGCGGTGAGACCCAGTACTTC. Translation gives CASSPDRVGGGETQYF. Full variable domain (missing parts from reference TRBV7-9 and TRBJ2-5): DTGVSQNPRHKITKRGQNVTFRCDPISEHNRLYWYRQTLGQGPEFLTYFQNEAQLEKSRLLSDRFSAERPKGSFSTLEIQRTEQGDSAMYLCASSPDRVGGGETQYFGPGTRLLVL.

This chain links TRBV11-2 with TRBJ2-5, with 13 bases fitting TRBD2. The J segment lost 0 bases and the V segment lost 0 bases, leaving 10 bases of the junction unmatched. The CDR3 is made up of 20 amino acids. Per germline, CDR1 SGHAT and CDR2 FQNNGV. The CDR3 nucleotides read TGTGCCAGCAGCTTAGATTTGAGTGGGACTAGCGGGATGTACCAAGAGACCCAGTACTTC. Encoded protein: CASSLDLSGTSGMYQETQYF.

The chain carries TRBV24-1 and TRBJ2-5, with D possibly matching TRBD2 (5 bases). The ends were cut back, 2 bases at V and 4 bases at J, with 16 bases in the middle. Germline assignment: CDR1 KGHDR and CDR2 SFDVKD. The CDR3 loop spans 16 amino acids. CDR3 residues: CATSDSNGLPVETQYF. Written as DNA, the CDR3 is TGTGCCACCAGTGATTCGAACGGACTCCCTGTAGAGACCCAGTACTTC.

J is TRBJ1-5 and V is TRBV19; 8 nucleotides align to TRBD1. J was trimmed by 3 bases and V by 5 bases; bases with no gene match: 12. Germline V CDR1 and CDR2: LNHDA, SQIVND (reference sequence). CDR3 length: 17 residues. The CDR3 region is CASSLRQTGALNQPQHF. In DNA, the CDR3 is TGTGCCAGTAGTCTCCGCCAGACAGGGGCCCTCAATCAGCCCCAGCATTTT.